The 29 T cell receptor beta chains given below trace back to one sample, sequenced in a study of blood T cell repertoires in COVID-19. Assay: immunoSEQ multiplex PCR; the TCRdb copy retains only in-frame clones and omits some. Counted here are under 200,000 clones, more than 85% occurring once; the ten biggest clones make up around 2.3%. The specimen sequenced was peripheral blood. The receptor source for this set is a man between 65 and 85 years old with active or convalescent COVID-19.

In DNA, the CDR3 is TGTGCCAGCAGCTCTCTAGGGGTCAATTCACCCCTCCACTTT. This encodes CASSSLGVNSPLHF. The chain uses TRBV5-4 and TRBJ1-6, with TRBD1 as a possible D gene (5 bases). Trimming removed 3 bases at V and 7 bases at J, with 11 bases between. The CDR3 extends over 14 amino acids. Germline CDR1 and CDR2: SGHNT and YYREEE (reference sequence).

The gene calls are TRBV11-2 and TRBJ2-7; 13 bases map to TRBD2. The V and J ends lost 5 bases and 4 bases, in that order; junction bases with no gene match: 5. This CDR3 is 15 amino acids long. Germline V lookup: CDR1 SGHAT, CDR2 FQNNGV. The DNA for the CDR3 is TGTGCCAGCAGCAGGACTAGCGGGAGCAGTTACGAGCAGTACTTC. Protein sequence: CASSRTSGSSYEQYF.

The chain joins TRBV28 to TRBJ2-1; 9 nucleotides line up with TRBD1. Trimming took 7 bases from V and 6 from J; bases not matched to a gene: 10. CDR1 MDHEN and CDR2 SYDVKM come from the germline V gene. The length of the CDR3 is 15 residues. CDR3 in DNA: TGTGCCAGCAATCGAGGGACAGGGCAGCTCAATGAGCAGTTCTTC. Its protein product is CASNRGTGQLNEQFF.

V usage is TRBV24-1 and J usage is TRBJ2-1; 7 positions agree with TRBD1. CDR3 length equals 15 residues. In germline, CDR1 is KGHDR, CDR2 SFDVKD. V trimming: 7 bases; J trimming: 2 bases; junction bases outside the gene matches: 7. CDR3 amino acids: CATSPKGTAYNEQFF. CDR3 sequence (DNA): TGTGCCACCAGCCCCAAGGGGACAGCCTACAATGAGCAGTTCTTC.

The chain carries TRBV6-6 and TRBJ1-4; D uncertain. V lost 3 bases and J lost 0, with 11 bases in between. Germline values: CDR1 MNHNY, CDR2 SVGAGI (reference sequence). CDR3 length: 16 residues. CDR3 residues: CASSYSVRSTNEKLFF. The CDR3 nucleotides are TGTGCCAGCAGTTATTCCGTCAGGTCAACTAATGAAAAACTGTTTTTT.

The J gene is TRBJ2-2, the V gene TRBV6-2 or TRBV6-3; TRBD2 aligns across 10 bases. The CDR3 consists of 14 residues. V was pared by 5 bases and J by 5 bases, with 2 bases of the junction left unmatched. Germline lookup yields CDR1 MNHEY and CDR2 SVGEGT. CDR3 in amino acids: CASSASGRTGELFF. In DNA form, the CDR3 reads TGTGCCAGCAGTGCTAGCGGGAGAACCGGGGAGCTGTTTTTT.

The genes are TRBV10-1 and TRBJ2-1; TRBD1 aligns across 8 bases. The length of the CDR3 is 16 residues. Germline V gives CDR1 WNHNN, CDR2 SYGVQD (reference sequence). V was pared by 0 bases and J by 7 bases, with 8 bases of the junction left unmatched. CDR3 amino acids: CASSESQGAGRNEQFF. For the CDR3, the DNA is TGCGCCAGCAGTGAGTCGCAGGGGGCAGGTAGGAATGAGCAGTTCTTC.

CDR3 bases: TGTGCCAGTAGTGAACAGGGGGCGCATTCACCCCTCCACTTT. This gives the protein CASSEQGAHSPLHF. The J gene is TRBJ1-6, the V gene TRBV19, with 9 bases that match TRBD1. The J segment lost 8 bases and the V segment lost 5 bases, leaving 4 bases of the junction unmatched. This CDR3 has 14 residues. Per germline, CDR1 LNHDA and CDR2 SQIVND (reference sequence).

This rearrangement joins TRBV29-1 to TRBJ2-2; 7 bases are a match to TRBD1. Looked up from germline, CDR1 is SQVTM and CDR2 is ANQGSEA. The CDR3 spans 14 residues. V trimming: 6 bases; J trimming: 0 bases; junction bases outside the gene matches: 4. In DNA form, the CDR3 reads TGCAGCGTGGCGACAGGGACGAACACCGGGGAGCTGTTTTTT. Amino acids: CSVATGTNTGELFF.

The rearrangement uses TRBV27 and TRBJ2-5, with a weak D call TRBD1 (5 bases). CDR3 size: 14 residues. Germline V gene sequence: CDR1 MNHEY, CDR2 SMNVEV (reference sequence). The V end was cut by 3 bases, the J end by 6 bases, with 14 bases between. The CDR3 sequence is CASSFTRAEKTQYF. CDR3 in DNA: TGTGCCAGCAGTTTTACCAGGGCGGAAAAGACCCAGTACTTC.

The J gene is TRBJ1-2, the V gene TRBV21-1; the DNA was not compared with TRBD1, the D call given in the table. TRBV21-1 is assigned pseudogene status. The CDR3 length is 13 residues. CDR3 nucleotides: TGTGCCAGCAGCAAAAGAACAGGGTATGGCTACACCTTC. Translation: CASSKRTGYGYTF.

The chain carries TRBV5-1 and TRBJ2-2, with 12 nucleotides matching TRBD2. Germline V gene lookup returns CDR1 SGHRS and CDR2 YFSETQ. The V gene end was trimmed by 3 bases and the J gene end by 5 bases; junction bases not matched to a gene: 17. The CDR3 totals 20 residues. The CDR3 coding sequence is TGCGCCAGCAGCTCCACGGGACCTCGGGGCCTAGCGGGAGGGACCGGGGAGCTGTTTTTT. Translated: CASSSTGPRGLAGGTGELFF.

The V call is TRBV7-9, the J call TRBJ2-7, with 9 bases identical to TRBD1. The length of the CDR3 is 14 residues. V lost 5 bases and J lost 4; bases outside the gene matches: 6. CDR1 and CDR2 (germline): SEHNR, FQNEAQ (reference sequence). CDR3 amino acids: CASSPWDRVYEQYF. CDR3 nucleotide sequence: TGTGCCAGCAGCCCGTGGGACAGGGTGTACGAGCAGTACTTC. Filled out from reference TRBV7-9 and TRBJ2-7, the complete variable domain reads DTGVSQNPRHKITKRGQNVTFRCDPISEHNRLYWYRQTLGQGPEFLTYFQNEAQLEKSRLLSDRFSAERPKGSFSTLEIQRTEQGDSAMYLCASSPWDRVYEQYFGPGTRLTVT.

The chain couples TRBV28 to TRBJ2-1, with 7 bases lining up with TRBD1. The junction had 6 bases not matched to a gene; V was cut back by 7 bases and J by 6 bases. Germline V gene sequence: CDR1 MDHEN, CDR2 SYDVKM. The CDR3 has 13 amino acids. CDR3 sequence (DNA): TGTGCCAGCATAACCTACAGGGGCAATGAGCAGTTCTTC. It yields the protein CASITYRGNEQFF.

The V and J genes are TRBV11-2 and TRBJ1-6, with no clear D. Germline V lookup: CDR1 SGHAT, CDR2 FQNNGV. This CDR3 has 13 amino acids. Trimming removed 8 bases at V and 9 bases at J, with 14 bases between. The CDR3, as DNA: TGTGCCAGCGGGTCGAAAACGGGTTCACCCCTCCACTTT. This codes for CASGSKTGSPLHF.

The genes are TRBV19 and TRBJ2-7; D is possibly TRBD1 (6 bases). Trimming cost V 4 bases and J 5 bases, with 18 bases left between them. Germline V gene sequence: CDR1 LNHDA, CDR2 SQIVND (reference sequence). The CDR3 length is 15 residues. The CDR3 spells CASSTRQAVSNEQYF. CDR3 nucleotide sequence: TGTGCCAGTAGTACACGACAGGCCGTATCCAACGAGCAGTACTTC.

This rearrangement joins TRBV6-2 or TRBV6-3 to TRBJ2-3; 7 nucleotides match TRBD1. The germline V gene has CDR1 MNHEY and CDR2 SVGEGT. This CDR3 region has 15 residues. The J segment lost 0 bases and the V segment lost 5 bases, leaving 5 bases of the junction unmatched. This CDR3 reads CASSRRQGSTDTQYF. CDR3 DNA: TGTGCCAGCAGTCGGCGACAGGGTAGCACAGATACGCAGTATTTT.

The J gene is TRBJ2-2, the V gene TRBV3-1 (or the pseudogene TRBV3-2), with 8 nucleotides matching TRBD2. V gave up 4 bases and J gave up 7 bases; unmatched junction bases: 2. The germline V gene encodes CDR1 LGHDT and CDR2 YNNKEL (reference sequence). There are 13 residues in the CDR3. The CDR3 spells CASSPGRGGELFF. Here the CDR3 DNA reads TGTGCCAGCAGCCCCGGGAGGGGCGGGGAGCTGTTTTTT.

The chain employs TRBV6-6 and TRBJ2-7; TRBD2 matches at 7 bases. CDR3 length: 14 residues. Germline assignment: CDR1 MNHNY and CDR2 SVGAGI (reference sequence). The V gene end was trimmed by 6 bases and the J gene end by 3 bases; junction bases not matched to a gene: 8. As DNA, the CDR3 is TGTGCCAGCAGGGGAGAGGGAGGGCTCTACGAGCAGTACTTC. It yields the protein CASRGEGGLYEQYF.

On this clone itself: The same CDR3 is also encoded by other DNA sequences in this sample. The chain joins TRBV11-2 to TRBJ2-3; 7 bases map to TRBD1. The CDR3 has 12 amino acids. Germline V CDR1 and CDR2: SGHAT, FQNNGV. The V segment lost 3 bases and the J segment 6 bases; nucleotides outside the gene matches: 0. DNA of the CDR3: TGTGCCAGCAGCTTCAGGGGGGATACGCAGTATTTT. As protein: CASSFRGDTQYF.

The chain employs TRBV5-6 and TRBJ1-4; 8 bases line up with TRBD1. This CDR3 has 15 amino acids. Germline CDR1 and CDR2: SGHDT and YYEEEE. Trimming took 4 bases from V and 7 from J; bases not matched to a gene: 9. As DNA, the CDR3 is TGTGCCAGCAGCCTCGGACAGGGATTCGGTGAAAAACTGTTTTTT. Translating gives CASSLGQGFGEKLFF.

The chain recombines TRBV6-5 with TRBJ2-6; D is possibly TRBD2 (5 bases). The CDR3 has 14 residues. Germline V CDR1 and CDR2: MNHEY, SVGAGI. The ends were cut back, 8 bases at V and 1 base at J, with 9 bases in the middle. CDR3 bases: TGTGCCAGCCGAGGGCTTTCTGGGGCCAACGTCCTGACTTTC. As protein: CASRGLSGANVLTF.

The CDR3 protein is CASSEAGPYEQYF. For the CDR3, the DNA is TGTGCCAGCAGTGAAGCGGGCCCCTACGAGCAGTACTTC. V is TRBV6-1 and J is TRBJ2-7; D is unclear. V was clipped by 0 bases and J by 2 bases, with 5 bases between them. Germline V gene data show CDR1 as MNHNS and CDR2 as SASEGT. The CDR3 spans 13 residues.

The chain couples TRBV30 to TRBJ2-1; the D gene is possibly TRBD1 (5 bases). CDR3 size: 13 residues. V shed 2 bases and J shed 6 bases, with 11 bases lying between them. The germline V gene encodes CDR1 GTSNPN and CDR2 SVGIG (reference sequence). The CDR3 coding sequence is TGTGCCTGGAGTCCAGGGATTCGCAATGAGCAGTTCTTC. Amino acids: CAWSPGIRNEQFF.

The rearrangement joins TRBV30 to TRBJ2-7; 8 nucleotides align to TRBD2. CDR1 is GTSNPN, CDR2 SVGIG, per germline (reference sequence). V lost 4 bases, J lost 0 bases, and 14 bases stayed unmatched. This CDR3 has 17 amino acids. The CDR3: CAWKPGLEFGSSYEQYF. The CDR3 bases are TGTGCCTGGAAGCCGGGACTAGAATTCGGGAGCTCCTACGAGCAGTACTTC.

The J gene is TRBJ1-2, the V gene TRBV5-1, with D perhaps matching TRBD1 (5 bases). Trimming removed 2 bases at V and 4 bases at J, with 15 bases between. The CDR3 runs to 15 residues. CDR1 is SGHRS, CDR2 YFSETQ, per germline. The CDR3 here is CASSLESRETYGYTF. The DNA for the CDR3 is TGCGCCAGCAGCTTAGAATCCAGGGAAACCTATGGCTACACCTTC. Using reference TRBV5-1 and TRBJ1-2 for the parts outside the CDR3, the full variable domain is KAGVTQTPRYLIKTRGQQVTLSCSPISGHRSVSWYQQTPGQGLQFLFEYFSETQRNKGNFPGRFSGRQFSNSRSEMNVSTLELGDSALYLCASSLESRETYGYTFGSGTRLTVV.

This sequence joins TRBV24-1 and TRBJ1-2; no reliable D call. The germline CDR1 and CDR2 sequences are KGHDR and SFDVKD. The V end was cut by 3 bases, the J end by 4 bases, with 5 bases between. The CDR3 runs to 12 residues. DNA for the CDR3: TGTGCCACCAGTGATAATCTCTATGGCTACACCTTC. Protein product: CATSDNLYGYTF.

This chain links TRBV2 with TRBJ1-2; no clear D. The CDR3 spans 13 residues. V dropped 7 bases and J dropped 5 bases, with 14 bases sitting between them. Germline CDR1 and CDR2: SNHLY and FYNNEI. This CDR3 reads CASTVRGGYGYTF. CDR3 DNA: TGTGCCAGCACCGTCCGGGGAGGGTATGGCTACACCTTC. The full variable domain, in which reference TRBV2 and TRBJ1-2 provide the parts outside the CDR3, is EPEVTQTPSHQVTQMGQEVILRCVPISNHLYFYWYRQILGQKVEFLVSFYNNEISEKSEIFDDQFSVERPDGSNFTLKIRSTKLEDSAMYFCASTVRGGYGYTFGSGTRLTVV.

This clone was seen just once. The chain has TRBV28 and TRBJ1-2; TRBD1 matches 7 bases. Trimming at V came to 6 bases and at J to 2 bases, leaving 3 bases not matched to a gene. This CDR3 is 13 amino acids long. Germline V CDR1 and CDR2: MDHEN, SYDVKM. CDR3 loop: CASRKGQNYGYTF. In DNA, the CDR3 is TGTGCCAGCAGAAAGGGACAGAACTATGGCTACACCTTC.